The 16 T cell receptor beta chains listed next were all sequenced from one sample in a study of cytomegalovirus exposure and HLA in healthy donors. The PCR used 60 Vbeta and 13 Jbeta primers. The data were produced by immunoSEQ multiplex PCR, yet TCRdb's version contains in-frame clones alone and is incomplete. Found here are roughly 100,000 clones, less than 90% of them singletons; the top ten hold 2.5% to 3%. Sequenced sample: PBMCs. These receptors were obtained from a man aged 40-55 years in good health and CMV-seronegative.

This clone was counted between two and nine times. The rearrangement joins TRBV4-2 to TRBJ2-5; 8 bases are shared with TRBD2. CDR1 and CDR2 from the germline V gene are LGHNA and YNFKEQ. The CDR3 covers 17 residues. V was pared by 0 bases and J by 5 bases, with 11 bases of the junction left unmatched. The CDR3 region has the DNA TGTGCCAGCAGCCAAGATGTTCCGGGGGGCGGGAGGGAGACCCAGTACTTC. Protein sequence: CASSQDVPGGGRETQYF.

The chain joins TRBV9 to TRBJ1-1; no definite D call. V lost 0 bases to trimming and J lost 3 bases, with 6 bases between them. The CDR3 runs 13 residues. Germline V gives CDR1 SGDLS, CDR2 YYNGEE. CDR3 in amino acids: CASSVGPYTEAFF. As DNA, the CDR3 is TGTGCCAGCAGCGTAGGGCCTTACACTGAAGCTTTCTTT.

The genes are TRBV10-1 and TRBJ2-5; 9 nucleotides agree with TRBD1. The DNA end lines up better with TRBJ2-7; the J call may be wrong. CDR1 is WNHNN and CDR2 is SYGVQD in the germline V gene (reference sequence). This CDR3 has 15 residues. CDR3 bases: TGCGCCAGCAGCACCCACCGGGACAGGGTACGCGAGCAGTACTTC. Its protein product is CASSTHRDRVREQYF.

J is TRBJ1-6 and V is TRBV25-1; TRBD1 is a possible D gene (5 bases). The CDR3 has 15 residues. V was pared by 6 bases and J by 10 bases, with 19 bases between. Germline assignment: CDR1 MGHDK and CDR2 SYGVNS. The CDR3 bases are TGTGCCAGCAGGTCCCCCGGGACTATCGACTCACCCCTCCACTTT. Translation gives CASRSPGTIDSPLHF. The full variable domain, its missing parts supplied by reference TRBV25-1 and TRBJ1-6, is EADIYQTPRYLVIGTGKKITLECSQTMGHDKMYWYQQDPGMELHLIHYSYGVNSTEKGDLSSESTVSRIRTEHFPLTLESARPSHTSQYLCASRSPGTIDSPLHFGNGTRLTVT.

This chain uses TRBV6-6 with TRBJ1-4, with a weak D call TRBD1 (5 bases). Germline V gene data show CDR1 as MNHNY and CDR2 as SVGAGI (reference sequence). The length of the CDR3 is 14 residues. Trimming took 6 bases from V and 1 from J, leaving 9 bases between them. CDR3 sequence: CASSPGLTNEKLFF. Written as DNA, the CDR3 is TGTGCCAGCAGCCCAGGGTTAACTAATGAAAAACTGTTTTTT.

The V gene is TRBV27, the J gene TRBJ2-5; the D gene is possibly TRBD1 (6 bases). The germline CDR1 and CDR2 sequences are MNHEY and SMNVEV (reference sequence). The CDR3 extends over 14 amino acids. Trimming removed 5 bases from V and 5 bases from J, with 15 bases in between. The CDR3 sequence is CASSPTGFGETQYF. For the CDR3, the DNA is TGTGCCAGCAGTCCCACAGGGTTTGGCGAGACCCAGTACTTC.

The chain joins TRBV18 to TRBJ1-4; 9 nucleotides line up with TRBD1. V shed 4 bases, J shed 7 bases, and the junction held 4 bases outside the gene matches. This CDR3 region has 14 residues. Germline V gene sequence: CDR1 KGHSH, CDR2 LQKENI. The CDR3 DNA reads as TGTGCCAGCTCACTGACAGGGGGTGGTGAAAAACTGTTTTTT. Translated, it gives CASSLTGGGEKLFF.

The rearrangement uses TRBV5-4 and TRBJ1-2; TRBD1 matches at 7 bases. CDR1 is SGHNT and CDR2 is YYREEE in the germline V gene (reference sequence). J lost 4 bases, V lost 4 bases, and 10 bases had no gene match. This CDR3 is built from 15 residues. DNA of the CDR3: TGTGCCAGCAGCGGGGAGACAGGGCTGATCTATGGCTACACCTTC. It codes for CASSGETGLIYGYTF.

This chain joins TRBV11-2 and TRBJ2-3; 10 bases are shared with TRBD1. CDR3 length: 19 amino acids. Germline CDR1 SGHAT, CDR2 FQNNGV. The J segment lost 0 bases and the V segment lost 2 bases, leaving 11 bases of the junction unmatched. In DNA form, the CDR3 reads TGTGCCAGCAGCTTACTCACCGGGACAGGGGTTACTAGCACAGATACGCAGTATTTT. Translated, it gives CASSLLTGTGVTSTDTQYF.

This clone has more than one count but fewer than ten. The V gene is TRBV11-2, the J gene TRBJ1-2; 9 bases match TRBD1. CDR3 length equals 16 residues. Trimming took 2 bases from V and 3 from J; bases not matched to a gene: 7. Germline lookup yields CDR1 SGHAT and CDR2 FQNNGV. CDR3 nucleotides: TGTGCCAGCAGCTTACAGATACAGGGGGCCGACTATGGCTACACCTTC. Translated, it gives CASSLQIQGADYGYTF.

This clone was seen a few times. The chain is built from TRBV7-2 and TRBJ1-6; 8 nucleotides align to TRBD1. The CDR3 is 16 residues long. The V gene end was trimmed by 5 bases and the J gene end by 7 bases; junction bases not matched to a gene: 10. Germline V gives CDR1 SGHTA, CDR2 FQGNSA. The chain's CDR3 is CASSVTTGAGNSPLHF. The CDR3, as DNA: TGTGCCAGCAGCGTCACGACAGGGGCTGGAAATTCACCCCTCCACTTT. Complete variable domain (other parts from reference TRBV7-2 and TRBJ1-6): GAGVSQSPSNKVTEKGKDVELRCDPISGHTALYWYRQSLGQGLEFLIYFQGNSAPDKSGLPSDRFSAERTGGSVSTLTIQRTQQEDSAVYLCASSVTTGAGNSPLHFGNGTRLTVT.

The DNA for the CDR3 is TGTGCAAGTCGCTTAGGGGGGGGATCACCCCTCCACTTT. The encoded protein is CASRLGGGSPLHF. The chain has TRBV12-2 and TRBJ1-6. TRBV12-2 is designated a pseudogene. CDR3 size: 13 residues.

The chain has TRBV19 and TRBJ2-1; 9 nucleotides align to TRBD2. J gave up 5 bases and V 7 bases, and 9 bases lay outside the gene matches. This CDR3 has 15 residues. In germline, CDR1 is LNHDA, CDR2 SQIVND (reference sequence). DNA of the CDR3: TGTGCCAGTAAGGTCGGCGGGGGGGCCAACAATGAGCAGTTCTTC. It yields the protein CASKVGGGANNEQFF.

This chain's CDR3 is CASSQAGGGLGLNEQFF. CDR3 nucleotides: TGCGCCAGCAGCCAAGCCGGGGGAGGACTAGGGCTCAATGAGCAGTTCTTC. The chain carries TRBV4-1 and TRBJ2-1, with 7 bases lining up with TRBD2. V was pared by 1 base and J by 6 bases, with 12 bases of the junction left unmatched. This CDR3 is built from 17 residues. Germline values: CDR1 MGHRA, CDR2 YSYEKL.

The V and J genes are TRBV7-3 and TRBJ1-1; D is unclear. The CDR3 length is 14 residues. The V gene's germline CDR1 is SGHTA and CDR2 FQGTGA. V shed 3 bases and J shed 0 bases, with 8 bases lying between them. This chain's CDR3 is CASSFGPLNTEAFF. CDR3 nucleotides: TGTGCCAGCAGCTTTGGGCCGTTGAACACTGAAGCTTTCTTT.

The chain carries TRBV5-4 and TRBJ2-6, with TRBD2 as a possible D gene (6 bases). V shed 5 bases and J shed 0 bases, with 21 bases lying between them. CDR1 and CDR2 from the germline V gene are SGHNT and YYREEE (reference sequence). This CDR3 is built from 19 residues. CDR3 amino acids: CASREEGPGMSSGANVLTF. The DNA for the CDR3 is TGTGCCAGCAGGGAGGAGGGACCGGGGATGAGCTCTGGGGCCAACGTCCTGACTTTC. The full variable domain, in which reference TRBV5-4 and TRBJ2-6 provide the parts outside the CDR3, is ETGVTQSPTHLIKTRGQQVTLRCSSQSGHNTVSWYQQALGQGPQFIFQYYREEENGRGNFPPRFSGLQFPNYSSELNVNALELDDSALYLCASREEGPGMSSGANVLTFGAGSRLTVL.